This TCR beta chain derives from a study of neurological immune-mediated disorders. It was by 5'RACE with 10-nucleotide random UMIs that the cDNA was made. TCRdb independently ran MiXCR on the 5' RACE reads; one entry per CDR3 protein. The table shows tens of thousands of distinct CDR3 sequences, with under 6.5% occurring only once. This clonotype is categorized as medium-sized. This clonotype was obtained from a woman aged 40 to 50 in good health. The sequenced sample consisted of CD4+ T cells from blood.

In DNA form, the CDR3 reads TGCGCCAGCAGCGCGGTGAACACTGAAGCTTTCTTT. It is translated as CASSAVNTEAFF. J is TRBJ1-1 and V is TRBV5-1, with D uncertain. Germline V gene data show CDR1 as SGHRS and CDR2 as YFSETQ. The germline V and J ends were trimmed by 4 bases and 0 bases, with 4 bases remaining between them. This CDR3 region has 12 residues.